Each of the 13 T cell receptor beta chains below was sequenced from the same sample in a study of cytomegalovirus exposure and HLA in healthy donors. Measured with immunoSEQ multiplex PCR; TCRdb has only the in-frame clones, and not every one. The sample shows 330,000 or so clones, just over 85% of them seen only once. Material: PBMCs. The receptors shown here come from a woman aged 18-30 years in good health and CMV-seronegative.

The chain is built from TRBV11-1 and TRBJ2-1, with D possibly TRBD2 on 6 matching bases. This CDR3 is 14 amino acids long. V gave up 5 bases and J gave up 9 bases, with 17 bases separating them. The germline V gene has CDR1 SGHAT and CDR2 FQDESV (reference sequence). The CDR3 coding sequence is TGTGCCAGCAGCGGACGGAGGAGGGTAGTTGAGCAGTTCTTC. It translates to CASSGRRRVVEQFF. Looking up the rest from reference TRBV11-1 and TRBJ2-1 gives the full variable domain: EAEVAQSPRYKITEKSQAVAFWCDPISGHATLYWYRQILGQGPELLVQFQDESVVDDSQLPKDRFSAERLKGVDSTLKIQPAELGDSAMYLCASSGRRRVVEQFFGPGTRLTVL.

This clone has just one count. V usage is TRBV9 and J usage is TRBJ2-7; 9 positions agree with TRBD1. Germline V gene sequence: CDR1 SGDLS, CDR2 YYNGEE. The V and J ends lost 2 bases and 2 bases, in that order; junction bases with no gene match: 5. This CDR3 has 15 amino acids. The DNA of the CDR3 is TGTGCCAGCAGCGTGGGGGACAGGGTAACCTACGAGCAGTACTTC. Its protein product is CASSVGDRVTYEQYF.

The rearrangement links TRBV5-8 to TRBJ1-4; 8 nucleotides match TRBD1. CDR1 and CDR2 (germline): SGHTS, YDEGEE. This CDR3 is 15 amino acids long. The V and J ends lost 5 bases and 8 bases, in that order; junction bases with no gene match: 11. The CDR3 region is CASSSNQGAREKLFF. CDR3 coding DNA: TGTGCCAGCAGTTCTAACCAGGGGGCACGGGAAAAACTGTTTTTT.

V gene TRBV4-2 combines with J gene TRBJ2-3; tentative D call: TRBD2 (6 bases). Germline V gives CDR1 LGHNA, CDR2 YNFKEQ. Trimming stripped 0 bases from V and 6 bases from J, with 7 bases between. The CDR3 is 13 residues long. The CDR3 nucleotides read TGTGCCAGCAGCCAAGAGGAGGGTGATACGCAGTATTTT. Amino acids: CASSQEEGDTQYF.

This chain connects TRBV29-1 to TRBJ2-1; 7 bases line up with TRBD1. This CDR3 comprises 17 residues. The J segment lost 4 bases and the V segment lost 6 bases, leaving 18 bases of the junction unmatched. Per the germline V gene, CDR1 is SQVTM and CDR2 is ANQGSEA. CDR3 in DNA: TGCAGCGTATCGACAGGGTCACCTTCGAATCGTTACAATGAGCAGTTCTTC. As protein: CSVSTGSPSNRYNEQFF.

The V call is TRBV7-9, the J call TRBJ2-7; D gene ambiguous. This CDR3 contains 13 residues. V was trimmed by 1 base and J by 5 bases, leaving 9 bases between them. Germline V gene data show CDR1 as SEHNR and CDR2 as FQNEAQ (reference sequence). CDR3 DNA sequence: TGTGCCAGCAGCTTAGTCCCTAAGAACGAGCAGTACTTC. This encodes CASSLVPKNEQYF.

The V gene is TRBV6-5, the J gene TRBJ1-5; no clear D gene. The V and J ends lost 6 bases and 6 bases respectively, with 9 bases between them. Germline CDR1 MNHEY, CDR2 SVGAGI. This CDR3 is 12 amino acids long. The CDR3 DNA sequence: TGTGCCAGCAGGAGGGAAGGTCAGCCCCAGCATTTT. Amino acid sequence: CASRREGQPQHF.

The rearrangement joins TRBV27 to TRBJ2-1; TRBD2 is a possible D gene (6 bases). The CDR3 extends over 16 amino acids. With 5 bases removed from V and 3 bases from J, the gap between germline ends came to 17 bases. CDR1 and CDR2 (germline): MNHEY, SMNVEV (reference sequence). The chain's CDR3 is CASSPPVDSGYNEQFF. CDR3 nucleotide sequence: TGTGCCAGCAGTCCACCGGTTGATAGCGGCTACAATGAGCAGTTCTTC.

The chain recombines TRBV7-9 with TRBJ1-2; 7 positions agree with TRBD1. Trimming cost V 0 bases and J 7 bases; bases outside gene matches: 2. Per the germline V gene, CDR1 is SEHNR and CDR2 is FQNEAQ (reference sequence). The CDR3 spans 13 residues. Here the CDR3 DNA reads TGTGCCAGCAGCTTAGCAGGGGGCGTTGGCTACACCTTC. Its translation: CASSLAGGVGYTF. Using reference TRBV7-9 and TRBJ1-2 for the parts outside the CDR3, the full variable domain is DTGVSQNPRHKITKRGQNVTFRCDPISEHNRLYWYRQTLGQGPEFLTYFQNEAQLEKSRLLSDRFSAERPKGSFSTLEIQRTEQGDSAMYLCASSLAGGVGYTFGSGTRLTVV.

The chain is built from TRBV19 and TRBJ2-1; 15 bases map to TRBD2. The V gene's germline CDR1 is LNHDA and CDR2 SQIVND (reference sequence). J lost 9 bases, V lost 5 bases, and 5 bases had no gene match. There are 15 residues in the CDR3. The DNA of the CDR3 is TGTGCCAGTAGTCCAGGACTAGCGGGAGGGGGTGAGCAGTTCTTC. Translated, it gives CASSPGLAGGGEQFF.

CDR3: CASSIGAPGQRNGYTF. In nucleotides, the CDR3 is TGTGCCAGTAGTATAGGAGCGCCGGGACAGCGGAATGGCTACACCTTC. The chain is built from TRBV19 and TRBJ1-2; 7 nucleotides match TRBD1. V shed 1 base and J 6 bases; nucleotides not matched to a gene: 11. This CDR3 contains 16 residues. Germline loops: CDR1 LNHDA, CDR2 SQIVND (reference sequence).

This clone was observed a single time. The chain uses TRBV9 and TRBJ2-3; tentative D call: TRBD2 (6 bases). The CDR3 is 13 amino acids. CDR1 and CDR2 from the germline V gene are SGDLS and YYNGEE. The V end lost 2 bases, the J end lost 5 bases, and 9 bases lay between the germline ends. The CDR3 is CASSVGGKDTQYF. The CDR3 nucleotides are TGTGCCAGCAGCGTTGGGGGGAAAGATACGCAGTATTTT.

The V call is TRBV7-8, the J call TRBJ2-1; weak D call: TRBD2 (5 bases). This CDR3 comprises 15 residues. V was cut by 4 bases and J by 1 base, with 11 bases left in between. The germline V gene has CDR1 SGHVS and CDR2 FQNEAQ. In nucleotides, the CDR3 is TGTGCCAGCAGCTCACTAGAGGATTCCTACAATGAGCAGTTCTTC. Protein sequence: CASSSLEDSYNEQFF.